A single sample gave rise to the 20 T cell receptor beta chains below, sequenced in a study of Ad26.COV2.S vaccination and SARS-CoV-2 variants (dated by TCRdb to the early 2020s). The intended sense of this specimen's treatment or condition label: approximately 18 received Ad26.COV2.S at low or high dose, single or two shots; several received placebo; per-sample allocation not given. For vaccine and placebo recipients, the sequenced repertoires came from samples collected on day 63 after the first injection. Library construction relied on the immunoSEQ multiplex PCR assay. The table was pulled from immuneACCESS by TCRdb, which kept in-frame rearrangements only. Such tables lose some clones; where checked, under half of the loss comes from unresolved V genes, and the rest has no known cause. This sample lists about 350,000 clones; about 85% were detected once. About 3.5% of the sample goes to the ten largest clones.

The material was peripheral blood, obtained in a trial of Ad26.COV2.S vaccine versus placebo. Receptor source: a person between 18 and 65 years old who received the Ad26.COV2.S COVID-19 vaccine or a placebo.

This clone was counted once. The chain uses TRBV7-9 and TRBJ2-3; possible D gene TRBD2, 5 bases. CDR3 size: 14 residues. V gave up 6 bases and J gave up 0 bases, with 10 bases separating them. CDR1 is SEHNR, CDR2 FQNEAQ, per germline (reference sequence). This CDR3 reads CASSRPGSTDTQYF. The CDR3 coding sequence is TGTGCCAGCAGTCGCCCGGGGAGCACAGATACGCAGTATTTT. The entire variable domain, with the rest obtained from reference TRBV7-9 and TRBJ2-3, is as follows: DTGVSQNPRHKITKRGQNVTFRCDPISEHNRLYWYRQTLGQGPEFLTYFQNEAQLEKSRLLSDRFSAERPKGSFSTLEIQRTEQGDSAMYLCASSRPGSTDTQYFGPGTRLTVL.

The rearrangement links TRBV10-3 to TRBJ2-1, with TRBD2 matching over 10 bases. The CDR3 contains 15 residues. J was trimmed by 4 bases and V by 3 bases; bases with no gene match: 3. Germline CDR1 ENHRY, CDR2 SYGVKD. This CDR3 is CAISEGTSVYNEQFF. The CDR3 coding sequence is TGTGCCATCAGTGAAGGGACTAGCGTATACAATGAGCAGTTCTTC.

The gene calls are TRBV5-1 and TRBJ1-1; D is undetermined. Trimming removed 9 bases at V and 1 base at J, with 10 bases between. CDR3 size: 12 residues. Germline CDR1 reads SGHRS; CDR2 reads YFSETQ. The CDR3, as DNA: TGCGCCAAAGAAGCGGAGAACACTGAAGCTTTCTTT. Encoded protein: CAKEAENTEAFF. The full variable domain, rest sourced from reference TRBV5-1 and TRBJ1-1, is KAGVTQTPRYLIKTRGQQVTLSCSPISGHRSVSWYQQTPGQGLQFLFEYFSETQRNKGNFPGRFSGRQFSNSRSEMNVSTLELGDSALYLCAKEAENTEAFFGQGTRLTVV.

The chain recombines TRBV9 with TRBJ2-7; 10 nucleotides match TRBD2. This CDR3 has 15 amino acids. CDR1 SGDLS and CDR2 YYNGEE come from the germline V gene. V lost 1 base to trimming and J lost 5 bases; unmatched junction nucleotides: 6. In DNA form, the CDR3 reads TGTGCCAGCAGCGTAAAGGGTCTAGCGGGGGACGAGCAGTACTTC. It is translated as CASSVKGLAGDEQYF.

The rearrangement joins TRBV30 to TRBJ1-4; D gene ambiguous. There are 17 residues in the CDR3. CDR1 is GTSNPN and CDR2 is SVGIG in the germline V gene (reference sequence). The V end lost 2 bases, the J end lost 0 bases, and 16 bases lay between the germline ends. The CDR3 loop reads CAWSPTRTWSTNEKLFF. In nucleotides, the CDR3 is TGTGCCTGGAGTCCAACGAGGACGTGGTCAACTAATGAAAAACTGTTTTTT.

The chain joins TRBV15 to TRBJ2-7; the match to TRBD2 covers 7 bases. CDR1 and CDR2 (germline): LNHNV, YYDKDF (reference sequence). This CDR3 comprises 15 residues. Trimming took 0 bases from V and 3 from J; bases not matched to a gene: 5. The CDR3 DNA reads TGTGCCACCAGCAGAGATTCTAGCGGAATCTACGAGCAGTACTTC. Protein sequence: CATSRDSSGIYEQYF.

CDR3 region: CASSVKLAGVDYEQFF. The CDR3 DNA follows: TGTGCCAGCAGCGTCAAACTAGCGGGGGTTGACTATGAGCAGTTCTTC. The rearrangement links TRBV9 to TRBJ2-1, with 11 bases lining up with TRBD2. The CDR3 is 16 amino acids. V shed 2 bases, J shed 8 bases, and the junction held 9 bases outside the gene matches. The V gene's germline CDR1 is SGDLS and CDR2 YYNGEE.

CDR3 bases: TGTGCCAGCAGTTACGGGGACAGGGTTTTCCATGAGCAGTTCTTC. This encodes CASSYGDRVFHEQFF. The chain links TRBV6-2 or TRBV6-3 to TRBJ2-1, with 9 bases aligning to TRBD1. Germline V gene lookup returns CDR1 MNHEY and CDR2 SVGEGT. The CDR3 runs to 15 residues. V was pared by 2 bases and J by 8 bases, with 7 bases of the junction left unmatched.

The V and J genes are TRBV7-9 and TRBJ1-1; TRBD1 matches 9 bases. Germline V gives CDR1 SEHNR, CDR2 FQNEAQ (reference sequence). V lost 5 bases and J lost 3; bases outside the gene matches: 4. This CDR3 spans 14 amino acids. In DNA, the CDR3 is TGTGCCAGCAGCAAACGGGACAGGGACACTGAAGCTTTCTTT. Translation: CASSKRDRDTEAFF.

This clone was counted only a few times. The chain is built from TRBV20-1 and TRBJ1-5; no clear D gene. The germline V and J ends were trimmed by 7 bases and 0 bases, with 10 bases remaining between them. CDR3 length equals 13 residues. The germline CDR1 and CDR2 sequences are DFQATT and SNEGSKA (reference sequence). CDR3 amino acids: CSGSVGSNQPQHF. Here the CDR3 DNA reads TGCAGTGGTAGTGTAGGTAGCAATCAGCCCCAGCATTTT.

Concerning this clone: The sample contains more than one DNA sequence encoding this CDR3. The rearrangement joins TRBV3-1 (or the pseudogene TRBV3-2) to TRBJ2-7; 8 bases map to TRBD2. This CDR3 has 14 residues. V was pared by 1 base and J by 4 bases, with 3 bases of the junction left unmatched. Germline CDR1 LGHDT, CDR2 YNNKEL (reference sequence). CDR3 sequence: CASSQVSGTYEQYF. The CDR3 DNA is TGTGCCAGCAGCCAAGTTAGCGGGACTTACGAGCAGTACTTC.

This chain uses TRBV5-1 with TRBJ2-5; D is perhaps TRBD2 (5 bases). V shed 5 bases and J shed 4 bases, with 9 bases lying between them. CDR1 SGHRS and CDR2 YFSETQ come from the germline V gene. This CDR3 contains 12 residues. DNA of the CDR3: TGCGCCAGCAGGGGCGGGCCAGAGACCCAGTACTTC. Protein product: CASRGGPETQYF.

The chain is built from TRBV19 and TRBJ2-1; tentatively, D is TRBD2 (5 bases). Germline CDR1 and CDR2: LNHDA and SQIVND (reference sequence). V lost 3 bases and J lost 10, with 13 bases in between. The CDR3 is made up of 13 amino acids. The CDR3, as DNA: TGTGCCAGTAGTATCGCAAGCGGCGGGGAGCAGTTCTTC. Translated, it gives CASSIASGGEQFF.

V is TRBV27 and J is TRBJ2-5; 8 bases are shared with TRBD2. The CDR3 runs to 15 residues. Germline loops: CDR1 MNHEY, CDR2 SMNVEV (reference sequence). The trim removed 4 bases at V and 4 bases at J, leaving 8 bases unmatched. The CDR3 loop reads CASSSQLAEAETQYF. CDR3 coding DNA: TGTGCCAGCAGTTCCCAACTAGCGGAGGCAGAGACCCAGTACTTC.

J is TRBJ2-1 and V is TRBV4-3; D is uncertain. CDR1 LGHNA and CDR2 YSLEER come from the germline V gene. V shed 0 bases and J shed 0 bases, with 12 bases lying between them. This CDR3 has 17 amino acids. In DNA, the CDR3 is TGCGCCAGCAGCCAAGAGCGGATTGATTACTCCTACAATGAGCAGTTCTTC. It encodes CASSQERIDYSYNEQFF.

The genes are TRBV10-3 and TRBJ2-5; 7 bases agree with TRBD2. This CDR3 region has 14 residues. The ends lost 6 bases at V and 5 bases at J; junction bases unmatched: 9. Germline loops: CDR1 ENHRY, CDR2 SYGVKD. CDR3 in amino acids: CAIRGGILEETQYF. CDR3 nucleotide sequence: TGTGCCATCAGGGGGGGGATATTGGAGGAGACCCAGTACTTC.

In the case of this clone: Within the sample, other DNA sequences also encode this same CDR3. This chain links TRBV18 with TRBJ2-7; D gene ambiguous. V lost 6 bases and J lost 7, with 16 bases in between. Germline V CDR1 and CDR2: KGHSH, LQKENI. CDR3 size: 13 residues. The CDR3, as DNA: TGTGCCAGCTCCCCAGAAGGATTTCATGAGCAGTACTTC. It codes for CASSPEGFHEQYF.

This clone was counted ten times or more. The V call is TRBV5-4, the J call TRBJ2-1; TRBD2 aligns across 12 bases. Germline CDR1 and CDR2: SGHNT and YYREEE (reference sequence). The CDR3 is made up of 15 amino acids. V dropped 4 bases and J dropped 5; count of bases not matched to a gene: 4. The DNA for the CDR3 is TGTGCCAGCAGCCATAGACTAGCGGGGGACAATGAGCAGTTCTTC. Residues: CASSHRLAGDNEQFF.

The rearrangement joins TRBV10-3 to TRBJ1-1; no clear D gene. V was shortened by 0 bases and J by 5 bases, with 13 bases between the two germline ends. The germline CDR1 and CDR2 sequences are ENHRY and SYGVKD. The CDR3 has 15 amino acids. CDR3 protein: CAISESPGVGTEAFF. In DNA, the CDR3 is TGTGCCATCAGTGAGTCCCCGGGAGTAGGAACTGAAGCTTTCTTT.

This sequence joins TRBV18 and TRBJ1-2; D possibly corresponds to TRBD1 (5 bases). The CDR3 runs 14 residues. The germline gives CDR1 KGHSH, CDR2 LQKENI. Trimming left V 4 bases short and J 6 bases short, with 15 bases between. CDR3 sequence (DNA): TGTGCCAGCTCACTCTCGGAGGGAGGGGATGGCTACACCTTC. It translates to CASSLSEGGDGYTF.